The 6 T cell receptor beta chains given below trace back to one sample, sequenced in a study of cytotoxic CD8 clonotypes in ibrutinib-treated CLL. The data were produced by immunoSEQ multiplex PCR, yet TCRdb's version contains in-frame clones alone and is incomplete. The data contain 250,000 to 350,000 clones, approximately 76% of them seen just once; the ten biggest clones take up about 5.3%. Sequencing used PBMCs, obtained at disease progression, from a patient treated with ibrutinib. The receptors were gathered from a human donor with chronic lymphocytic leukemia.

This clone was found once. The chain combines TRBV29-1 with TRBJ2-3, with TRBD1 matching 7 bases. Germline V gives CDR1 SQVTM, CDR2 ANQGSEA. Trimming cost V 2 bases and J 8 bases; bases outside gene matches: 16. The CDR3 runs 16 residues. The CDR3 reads CSVEPPGQYPYGTQYF. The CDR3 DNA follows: TGCAGCGTTGAACCCCCGGGACAGTATCCTTACGGTACGCAGTATTTT.

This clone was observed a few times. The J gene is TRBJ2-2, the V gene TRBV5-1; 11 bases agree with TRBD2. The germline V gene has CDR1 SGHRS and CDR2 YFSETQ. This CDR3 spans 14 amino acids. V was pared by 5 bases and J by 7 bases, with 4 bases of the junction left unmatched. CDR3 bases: TGCGCCAGCAGTCTAGCGGGGGGCCTCGGGGAGCTGTTTTTT. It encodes CASSLAGGLGELFF.

Here the CDR3 DNA reads TGTGCCAGCAGCGTATCAGGATTGAACACTGAAGCTTTCTTT. Translating gives CASSVSGLNTEAFF. J is TRBJ1-1 and V is TRBV9; D remains ambiguous. The CDR3 has 14 residues. V gave up 1 base and J gave up 0 bases, with 7 bases separating them. Germline CDR1 and CDR2: SGDLS and YYNGEE.

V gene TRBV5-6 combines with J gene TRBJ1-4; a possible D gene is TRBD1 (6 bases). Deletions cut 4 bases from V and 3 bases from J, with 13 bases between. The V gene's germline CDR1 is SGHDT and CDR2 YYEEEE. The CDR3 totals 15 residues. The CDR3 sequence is CASSPVQGSNEKLFF. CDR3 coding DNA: TGTGCCAGCAGCCCGGTACAGGGATCTAATGAAAAACTGTTTTTT.

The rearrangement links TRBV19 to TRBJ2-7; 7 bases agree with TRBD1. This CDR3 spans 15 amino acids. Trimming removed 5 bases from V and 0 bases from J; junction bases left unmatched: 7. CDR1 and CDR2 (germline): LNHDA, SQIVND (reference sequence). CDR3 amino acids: CASSAHWDSSYEQYF. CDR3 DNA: TGTGCCAGTAGTGCCCACTGGGACAGCTCCTACGAGCAGTACTTC.

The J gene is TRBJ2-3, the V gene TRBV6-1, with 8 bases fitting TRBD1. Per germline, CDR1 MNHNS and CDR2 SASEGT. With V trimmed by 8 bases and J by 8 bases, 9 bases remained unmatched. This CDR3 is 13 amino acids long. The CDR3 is CASDRTGSTTQYF. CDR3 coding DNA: TGTGCCAGCGATCGGACAGGGAGCACTACGCAGTATTTT.